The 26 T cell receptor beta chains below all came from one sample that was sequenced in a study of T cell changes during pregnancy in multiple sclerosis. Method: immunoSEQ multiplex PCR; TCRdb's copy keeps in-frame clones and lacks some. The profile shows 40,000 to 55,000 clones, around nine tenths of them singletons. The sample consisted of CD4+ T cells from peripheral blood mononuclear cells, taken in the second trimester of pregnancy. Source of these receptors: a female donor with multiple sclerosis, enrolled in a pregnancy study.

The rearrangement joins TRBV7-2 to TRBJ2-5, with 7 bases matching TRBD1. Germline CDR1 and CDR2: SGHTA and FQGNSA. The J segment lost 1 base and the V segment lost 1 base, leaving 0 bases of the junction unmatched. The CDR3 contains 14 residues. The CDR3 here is CASSLGQGQETQYF. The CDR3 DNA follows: TGTGCCAGCAGCTTAGGACAGGGCCAAGAGACCCAGTACTTC.

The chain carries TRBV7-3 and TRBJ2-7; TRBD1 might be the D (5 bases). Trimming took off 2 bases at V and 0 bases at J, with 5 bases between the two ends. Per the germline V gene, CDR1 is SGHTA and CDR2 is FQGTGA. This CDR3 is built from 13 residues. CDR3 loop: CASSLDSSYEQYF. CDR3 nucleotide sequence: TGTGCCAGCAGCTTAGACAGCTCCTACGAGCAGTACTTC.

The CDR3 is CASSPKGGYEQYF. The CDR3 DNA reads TGTGCCAGCTCACCTAAGGGAGGCTACGAGCAGTACTTC. The gene calls are TRBV18 and TRBJ2-7; D possibly corresponds to TRBD2 (6 bases). Per germline, CDR1 KGHSH and CDR2 LQKENI. The CDR3 sequence is 13 residues long. Trimming stripped 3 bases from V and 3 bases from J, with 9 bases between.

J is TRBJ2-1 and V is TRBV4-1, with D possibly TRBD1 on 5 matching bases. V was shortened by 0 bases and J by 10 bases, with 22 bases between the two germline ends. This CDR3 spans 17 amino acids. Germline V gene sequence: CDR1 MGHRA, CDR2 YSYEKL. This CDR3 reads CASSQDSRAPRAEEQFF. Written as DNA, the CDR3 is TGCGCCAGCAGCCAAGATTCAAGGGCCCCCAGGGCAGAGGAGCAGTTCTTC.

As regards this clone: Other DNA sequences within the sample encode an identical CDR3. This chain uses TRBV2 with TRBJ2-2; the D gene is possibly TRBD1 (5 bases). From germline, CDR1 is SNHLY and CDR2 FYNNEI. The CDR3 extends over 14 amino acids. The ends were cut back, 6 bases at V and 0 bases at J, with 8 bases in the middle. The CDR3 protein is CASRGLANTGELFF. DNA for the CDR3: TGTGCCAGCAGGGGGCTCGCGAACACCGGGGAGCTGTTTTTT.

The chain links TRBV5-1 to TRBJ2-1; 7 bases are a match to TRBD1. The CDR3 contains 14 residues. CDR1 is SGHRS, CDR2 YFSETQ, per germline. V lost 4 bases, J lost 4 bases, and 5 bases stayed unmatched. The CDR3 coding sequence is TGCGCCAGCAGCACGACAGGGATTTACAATGAGCAGTTCTTC. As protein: CASSTTGIYNEQFF.

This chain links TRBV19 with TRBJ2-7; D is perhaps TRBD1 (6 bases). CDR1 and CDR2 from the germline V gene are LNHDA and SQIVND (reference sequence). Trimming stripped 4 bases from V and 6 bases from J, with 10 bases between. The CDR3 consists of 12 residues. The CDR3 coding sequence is TGTGCCAGTAGTAAAGGGGGACGCGAGCAGTACTTC. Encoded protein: CASSKGGREQYF.

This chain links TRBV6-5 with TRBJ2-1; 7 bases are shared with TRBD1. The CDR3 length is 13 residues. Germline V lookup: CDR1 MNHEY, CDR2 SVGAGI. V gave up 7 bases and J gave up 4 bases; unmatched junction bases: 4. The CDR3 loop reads CASTKQGYNEQFF. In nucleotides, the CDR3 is TGTGCCAGCACTAAACAGGGGTACAATGAGCAGTTCTTC.

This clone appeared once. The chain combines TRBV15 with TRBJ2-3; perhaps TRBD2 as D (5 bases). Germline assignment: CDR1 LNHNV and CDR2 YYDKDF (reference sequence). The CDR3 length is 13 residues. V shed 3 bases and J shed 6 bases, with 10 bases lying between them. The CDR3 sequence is CATSSPRGDTQYF. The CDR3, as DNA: TGTGCCACCAGCAGCCCGCGAGGGGATACGCAGTATTTT.

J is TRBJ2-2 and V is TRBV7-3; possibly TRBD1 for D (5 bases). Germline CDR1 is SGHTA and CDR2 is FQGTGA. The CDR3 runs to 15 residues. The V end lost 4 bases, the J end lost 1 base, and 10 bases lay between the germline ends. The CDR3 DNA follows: TGTGCCAGCAGCTCCGGGCAGGGGAACACCGGGGAGCTGTTTTTT. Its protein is CASSSGQGNTGELFF.

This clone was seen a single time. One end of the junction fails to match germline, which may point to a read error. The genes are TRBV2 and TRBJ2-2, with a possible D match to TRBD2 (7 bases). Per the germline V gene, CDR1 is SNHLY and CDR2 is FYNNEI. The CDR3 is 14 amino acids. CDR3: CADSAGANSGELFF. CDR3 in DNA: TGTGCCGATTCGGCGGGGGCTAACAGCGGGGAGCTGTTTTTT.

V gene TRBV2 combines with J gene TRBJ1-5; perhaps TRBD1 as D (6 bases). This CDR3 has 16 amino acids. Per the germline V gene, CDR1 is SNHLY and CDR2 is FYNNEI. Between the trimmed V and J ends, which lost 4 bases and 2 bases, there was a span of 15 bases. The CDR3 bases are TGTGCCAGCAGTGCAGCCAGGGGAAGGGGCAATCAGCCCCAGCATTTT. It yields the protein CASSAARGRGNQPQHF.

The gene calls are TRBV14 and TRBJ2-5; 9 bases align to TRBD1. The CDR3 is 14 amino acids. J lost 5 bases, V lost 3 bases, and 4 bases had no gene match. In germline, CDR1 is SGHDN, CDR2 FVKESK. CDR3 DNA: TGTGCCAGCAGCCATCCCGGACAGGGGGAGACCCAGTACTTC. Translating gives CASSHPGQGETQYF.

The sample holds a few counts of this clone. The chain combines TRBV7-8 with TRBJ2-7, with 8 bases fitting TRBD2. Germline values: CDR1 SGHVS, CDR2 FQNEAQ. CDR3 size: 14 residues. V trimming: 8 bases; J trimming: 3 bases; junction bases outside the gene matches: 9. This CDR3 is CASRELADYYEQYF. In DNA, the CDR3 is TGTGCCAGCCGCGAACTAGCGGACTACTACGAGCAGTACTTC. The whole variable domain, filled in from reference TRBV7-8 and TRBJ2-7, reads GAGVSQSPRYKVAKRGQDVALRCDPISGHVSLFWYQQALGQGPEFLTYFQNEAQLDKSGLPSDRFFAERPEGSVSTLKIQRTQQEDSAVYLCASRELADYYEQYFGPGTRLTVT.

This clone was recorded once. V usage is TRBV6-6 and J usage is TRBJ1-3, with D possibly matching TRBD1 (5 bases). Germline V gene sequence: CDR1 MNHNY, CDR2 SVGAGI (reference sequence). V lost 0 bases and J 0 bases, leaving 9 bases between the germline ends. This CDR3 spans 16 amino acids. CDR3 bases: TGTGCCAGCAGTTACTCGGACACAGCCTCTGGAAACACCATATATTTT. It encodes CASSYSDTASGNTIYF.

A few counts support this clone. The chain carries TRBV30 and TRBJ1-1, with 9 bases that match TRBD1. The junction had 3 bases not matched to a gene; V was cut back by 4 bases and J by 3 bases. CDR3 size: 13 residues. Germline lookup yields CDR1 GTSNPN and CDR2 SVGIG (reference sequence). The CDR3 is CAWNRDRDTEAFF. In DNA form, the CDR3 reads TGTGCCTGGAACCGGGACAGGGACACTGAAGCTTTCTTT. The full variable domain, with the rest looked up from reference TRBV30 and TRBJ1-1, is SQTIHQWPATLVQPVGSPLSLECTVEGTSNPNLYWYRQAAGRGLQLLFYSVGIGQISSEVPQNLSASRPQDRQFILSSKKLLLSDSGFYLCAWNRDRDTEAFFGQGTRLTVV.

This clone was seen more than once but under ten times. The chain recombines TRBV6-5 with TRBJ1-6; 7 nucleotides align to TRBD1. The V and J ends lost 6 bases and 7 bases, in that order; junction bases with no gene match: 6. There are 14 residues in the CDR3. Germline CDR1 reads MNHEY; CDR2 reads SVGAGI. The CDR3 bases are TGTGCCAGCAGCCTAGACAGGGCCAATTCACCCCTCCACTTT. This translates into CASSLDRANSPLHF.

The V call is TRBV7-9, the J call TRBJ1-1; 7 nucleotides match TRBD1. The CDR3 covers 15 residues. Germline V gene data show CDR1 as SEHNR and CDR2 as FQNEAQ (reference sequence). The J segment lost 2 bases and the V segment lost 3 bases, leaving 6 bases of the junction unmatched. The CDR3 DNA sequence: TGTGCCAGCAGCTTGACCAGGGGGGAAAACACTGAAGCTTTCTTT. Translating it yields CASSLTRGENTEAFF.

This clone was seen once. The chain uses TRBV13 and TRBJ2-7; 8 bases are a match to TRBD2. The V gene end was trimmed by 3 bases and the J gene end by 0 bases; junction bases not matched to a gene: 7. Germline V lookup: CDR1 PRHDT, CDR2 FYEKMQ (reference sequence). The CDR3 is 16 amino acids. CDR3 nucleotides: TGTGCCAGCAGCTTCCGGGTAGCGGGAAGCTCCTACGAGCAGTACTTC. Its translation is CASSFRVAGSSYEQYF.

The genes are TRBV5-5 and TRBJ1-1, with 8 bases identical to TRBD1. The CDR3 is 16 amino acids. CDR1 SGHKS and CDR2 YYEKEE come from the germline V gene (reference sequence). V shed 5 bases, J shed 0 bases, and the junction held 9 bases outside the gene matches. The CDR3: CASRTQTGDLNTEAFF. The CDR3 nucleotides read TGTGCCAGCAGAACACAGACAGGGGACCTGAACACTGAAGCTTTCTTT. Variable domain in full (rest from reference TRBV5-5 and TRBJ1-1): DAGVTQSPTHLIKTRGQQVTLRCSPISGHKSVSWYQQVLGQGPQFIFQYYEKEERGRGNFPDRFSARQFPNYSSELNVNALLLGDSALYLCASRTQTGDLNTEAFFGQGTRLTVV.

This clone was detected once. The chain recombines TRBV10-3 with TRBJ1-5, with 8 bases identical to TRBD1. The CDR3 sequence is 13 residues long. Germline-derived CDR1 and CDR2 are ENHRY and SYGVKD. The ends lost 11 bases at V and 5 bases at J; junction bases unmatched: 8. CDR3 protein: CAYRDRRDQPQHF. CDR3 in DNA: TGTGCCTACAGGGACAGGCGTGATCAGCCCCAGCATTTT.

This CDR3 is CSVEEEGKRSTDTQYF. The CDR3 DNA follows: TGCAGCGTTGAAGAGGAGGGTAAACGGAGCACAGATACGCAGTATTTT. The chain combines TRBV29-1 with TRBJ2-3; D perhaps matches TRBD2 (6 bases). Trimming pared 0 bases from V and 0 bases from J, leaving 13 bases between. The CDR3 sequence is 16 residues long. The germline V gene has CDR1 SQVTM and CDR2 ANQGSEA.

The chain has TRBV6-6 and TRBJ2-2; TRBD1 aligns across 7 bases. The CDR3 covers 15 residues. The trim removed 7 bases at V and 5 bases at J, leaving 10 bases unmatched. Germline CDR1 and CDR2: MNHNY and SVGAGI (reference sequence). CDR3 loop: CASTKDRAVTGELFF. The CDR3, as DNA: TGTGCCAGCACCAAAGACAGGGCGGTTACCGGGGAGCTGTTTTTT.

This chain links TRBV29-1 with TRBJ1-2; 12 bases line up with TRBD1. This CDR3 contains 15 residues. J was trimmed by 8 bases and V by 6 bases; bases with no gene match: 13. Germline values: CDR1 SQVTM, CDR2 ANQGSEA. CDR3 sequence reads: CSVVGTGGSGRGYTF. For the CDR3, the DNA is TGCAGCGTGGTCGGGACAGGGGGCTCGGGTAGGGGCTACACCTTC.

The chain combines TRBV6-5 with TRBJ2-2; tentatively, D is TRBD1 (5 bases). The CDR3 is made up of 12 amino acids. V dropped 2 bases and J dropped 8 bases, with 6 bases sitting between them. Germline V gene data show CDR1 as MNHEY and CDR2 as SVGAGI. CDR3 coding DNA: TGTGCCAGCAGTTACCGACAGGGGGAGCTGTTTTTT. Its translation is CASSYRQGELFF.

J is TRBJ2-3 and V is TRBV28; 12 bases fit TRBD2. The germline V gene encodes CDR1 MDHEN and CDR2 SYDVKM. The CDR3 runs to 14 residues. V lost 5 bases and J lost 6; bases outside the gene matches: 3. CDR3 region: CASSTSGGSDTQYF. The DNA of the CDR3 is TGTGCCAGCAGTACTAGCGGGGGGTCGGATACGCAGTATTTT.